Described below is a single TCR beta chain sequence and its context. Its antigen is as yet unknown. Germline CDR1 reads SGHRS; CDR2 reads YFSETQ. The CDR3 sequence is 15 residues long. V trimming: 4 bases; J trimming: 1 base; junction bases outside the gene matches: 3. This sample was taken from a study of persistence of HIV-infected CD4 T cells. Cells were stimulated with CMV-infected fibroblast lysates at 10 ug/mL. Memory cells lacking CD40L and CD69 with high CD45RO were sorted. The libraries were made with immunoSEQ version 4 in survey mode. Libraries were prepared by immunoSEQ multiplex PCR; TCRdb keeps only in-frame clonotypes and omits some of them. The top ten clones hold less than 5% of a sample with roughly 30,000 clones, around 82% of them seen once.

Here the sequenced sample was CD4+ T cells sorted from PBMCs after roughly 18-hour stimulation, taken from a patient who received antiretroviral therapy. The receptor was derived from an adult man with HIV who was CMV-seropositive. V usage is TRBV5-1 and J usage is TRBJ2-3, with 10 bases fitting TRBD1. The CDR3 here is CASSRGTGGTDTQYF. The CDR3 nucleotides are TGCGCCAGCAGCCGGGGGACAGGGGGCACAGATACGCAGTATTTT.